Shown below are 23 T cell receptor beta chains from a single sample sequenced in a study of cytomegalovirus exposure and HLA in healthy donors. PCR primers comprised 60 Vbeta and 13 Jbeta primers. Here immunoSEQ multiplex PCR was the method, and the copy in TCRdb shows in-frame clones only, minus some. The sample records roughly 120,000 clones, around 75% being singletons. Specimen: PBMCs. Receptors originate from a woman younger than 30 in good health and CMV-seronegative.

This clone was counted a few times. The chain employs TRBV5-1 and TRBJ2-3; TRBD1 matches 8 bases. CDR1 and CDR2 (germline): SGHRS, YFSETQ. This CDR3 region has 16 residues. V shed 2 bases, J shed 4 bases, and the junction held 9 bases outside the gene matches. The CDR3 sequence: CASSFMQGAPPDTQYF. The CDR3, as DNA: TGCGCCAGCAGCTTTATGCAGGGGGCGCCCCCAGATACGCAGTATTTT.

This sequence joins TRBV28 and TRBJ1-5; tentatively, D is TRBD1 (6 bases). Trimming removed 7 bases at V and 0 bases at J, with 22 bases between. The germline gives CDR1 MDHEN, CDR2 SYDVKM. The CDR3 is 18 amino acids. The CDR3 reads CASNTGSWEYYSNQPQHF. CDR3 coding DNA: TGTGCCAGCAATACAGGGTCGTGGGAATATTATAGCAATCAGCCCCAGCATTTT.

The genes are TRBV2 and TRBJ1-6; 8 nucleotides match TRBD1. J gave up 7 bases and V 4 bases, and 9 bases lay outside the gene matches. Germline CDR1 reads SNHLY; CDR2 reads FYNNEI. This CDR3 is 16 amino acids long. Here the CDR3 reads CASSGTGNPRNSPLHF. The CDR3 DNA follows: TGTGCCAGCAGTGGGACAGGGAACCCGAGGAATTCACCCCTCCACTTT.

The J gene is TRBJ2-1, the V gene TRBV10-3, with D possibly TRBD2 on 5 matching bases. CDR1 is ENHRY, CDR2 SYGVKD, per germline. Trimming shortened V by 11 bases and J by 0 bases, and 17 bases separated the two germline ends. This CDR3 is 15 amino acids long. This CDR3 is CAHAPSSSSYNEQFF. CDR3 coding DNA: TGTGCCCATGCCCCCTCTAGCAGCTCCTACAATGAGCAGTTCTTC.

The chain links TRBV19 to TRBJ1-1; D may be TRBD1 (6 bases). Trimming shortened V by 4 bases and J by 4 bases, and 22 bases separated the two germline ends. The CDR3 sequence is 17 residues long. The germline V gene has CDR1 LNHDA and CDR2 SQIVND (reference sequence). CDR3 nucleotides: TGTGCCAGTAGTAGCCAAATGGGGGGGCCGGCGGGCACTGAAGCTTTCTTT. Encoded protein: CASSSQMGGPAGTEAFF.

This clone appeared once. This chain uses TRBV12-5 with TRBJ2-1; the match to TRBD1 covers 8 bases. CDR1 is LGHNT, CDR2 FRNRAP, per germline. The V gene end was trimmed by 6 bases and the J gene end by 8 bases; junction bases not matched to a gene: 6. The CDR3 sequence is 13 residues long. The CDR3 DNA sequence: TGTGCTAGTGGGCAGGGGGCGTGGGATGAGCAGTTCTTC. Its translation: CASGQGAWDEQFF. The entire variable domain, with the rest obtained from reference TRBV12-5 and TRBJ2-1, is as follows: DARVTQTPRHKVTEMGQEVTMRCQPILGHNTVFWYRQTMMQGLELLAYFRNRAPLDDSGMPKDRFSAEMPDATLATLKIQPSEPRDSAVYFCASGQGAWDEQFFGPGTRLTVL.

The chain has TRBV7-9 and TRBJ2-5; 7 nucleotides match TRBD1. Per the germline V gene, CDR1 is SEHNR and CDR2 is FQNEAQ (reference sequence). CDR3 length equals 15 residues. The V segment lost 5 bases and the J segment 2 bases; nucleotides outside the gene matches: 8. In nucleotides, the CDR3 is TGTGCCAGCAGCCCCCGGGACAGCCTTCAAGAGACCCAGTACTTC. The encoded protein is CASSPRDSLQETQYF.

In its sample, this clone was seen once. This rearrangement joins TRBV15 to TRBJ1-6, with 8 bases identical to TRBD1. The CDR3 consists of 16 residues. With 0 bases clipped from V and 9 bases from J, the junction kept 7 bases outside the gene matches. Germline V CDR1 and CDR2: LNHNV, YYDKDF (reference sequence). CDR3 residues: CATSRDQAGQGSPLHF. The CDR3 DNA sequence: TGTGCCACCAGCAGAGATCAGGCAGGACAGGGTTCACCCCTCCACTTT. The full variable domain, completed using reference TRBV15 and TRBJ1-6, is DAMVIQNPRYQVTQFGKPVTLSCSQTLNHNVMYWYQQKSSQAPKLLFHYYDKDFNNEADTPDNFQSRRPNTSFCFLDIRSPGLGDTAMYLCATSRDQAGQGSPLHFGNGTRLTVT.

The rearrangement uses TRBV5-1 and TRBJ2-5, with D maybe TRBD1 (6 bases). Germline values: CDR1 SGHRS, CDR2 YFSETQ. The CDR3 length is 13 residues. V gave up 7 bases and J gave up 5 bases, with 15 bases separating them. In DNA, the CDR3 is TGCGCCAGCTCCACAGGGTTCGGGGAGACCCAGTACTTC. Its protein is CASSTGFGETQYF.

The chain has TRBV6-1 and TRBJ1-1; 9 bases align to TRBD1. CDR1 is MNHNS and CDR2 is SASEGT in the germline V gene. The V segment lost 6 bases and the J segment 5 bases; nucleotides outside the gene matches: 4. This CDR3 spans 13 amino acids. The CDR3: CASRMTGGTEAFF. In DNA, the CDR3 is TGTGCCAGCAGGATGACAGGGGGTACTGAAGCTTTCTTT.

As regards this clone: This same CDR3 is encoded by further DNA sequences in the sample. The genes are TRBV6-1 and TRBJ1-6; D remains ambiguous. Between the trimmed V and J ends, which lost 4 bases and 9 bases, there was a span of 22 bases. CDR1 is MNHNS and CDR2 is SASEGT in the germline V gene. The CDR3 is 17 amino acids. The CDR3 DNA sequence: TGTGCCAGCAGTGGGCTCGGAATTGGGTTTTCGGGTTCACCCCTCCACTTT. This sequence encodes CASSGLGIGFSGSPLHF.

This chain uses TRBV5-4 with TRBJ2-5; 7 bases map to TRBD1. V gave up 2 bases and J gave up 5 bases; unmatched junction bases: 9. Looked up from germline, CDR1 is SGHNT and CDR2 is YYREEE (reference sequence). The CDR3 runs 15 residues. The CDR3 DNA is TGTGCCAGCAGCTTCCCCACAGGGGAAGGGGAGACCCAGTACTTC. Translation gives CASSFPTGEGETQYF.

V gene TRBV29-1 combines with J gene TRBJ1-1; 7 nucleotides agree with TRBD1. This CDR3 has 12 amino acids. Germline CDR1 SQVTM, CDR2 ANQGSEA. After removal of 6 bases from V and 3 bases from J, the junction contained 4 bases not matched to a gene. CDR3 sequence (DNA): TGCAGCGTAGCACAGGGGTACACTGAAGCTTTCTTT. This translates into CSVAQGYTEAFF. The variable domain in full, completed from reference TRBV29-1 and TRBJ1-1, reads SAVISQKPSRDICQRGTSLTIQCQVDSQVTMMFWYRQQPGQSLTLIATANQGSEATYESGFVIDKFPISRPNLTFSTLTVSNMSPEDSSIYLCSVAQGYTEAFFGQGTRLTVV.

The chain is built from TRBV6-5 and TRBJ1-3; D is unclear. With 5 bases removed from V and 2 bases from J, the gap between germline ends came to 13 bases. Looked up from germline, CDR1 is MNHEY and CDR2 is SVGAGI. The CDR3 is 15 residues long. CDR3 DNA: TGTGCCAGCAGTGGAGGAACAGTCCCTGGAAACACCATATATTTT. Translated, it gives CASSGGTVPGNTIYF.

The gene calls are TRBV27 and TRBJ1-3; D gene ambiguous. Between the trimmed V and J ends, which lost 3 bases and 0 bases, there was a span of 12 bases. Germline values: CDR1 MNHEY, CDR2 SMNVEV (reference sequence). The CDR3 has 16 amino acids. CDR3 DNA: TGTGCCAGCAGTTTCCTTCCACTGAGCTCTGGAAACACCATATATTTT. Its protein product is CASSFLPLSSGNTIYF.

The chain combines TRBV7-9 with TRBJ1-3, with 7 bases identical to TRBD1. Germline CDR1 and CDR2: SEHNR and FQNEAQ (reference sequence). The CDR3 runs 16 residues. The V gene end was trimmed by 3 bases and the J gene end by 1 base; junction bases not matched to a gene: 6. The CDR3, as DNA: TGTGCCAGCAGCTTGGAGGGGGCAGGATCTGGAAACACCATATATTTT. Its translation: CASSLEGAGSGNTIYF.

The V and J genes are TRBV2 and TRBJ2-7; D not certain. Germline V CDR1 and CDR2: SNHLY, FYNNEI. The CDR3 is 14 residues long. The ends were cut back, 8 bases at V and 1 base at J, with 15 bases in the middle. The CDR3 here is CASSTEVGSYEQYF. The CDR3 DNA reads TGTGCCAGCTCCACCGAGGTCGGTTCCTACGAGCAGTACTTC. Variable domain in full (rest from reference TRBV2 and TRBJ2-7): EPEVTQTPSHQVTQMGQEVILRCVPISNHLYFYWYRQILGQKVEFLVSFYNNEISEKSEIFDDQFSVERPDGSNFTLKIRSTKLEDSAMYFCASSTEVGSYEQYFGPGTRLTVT.

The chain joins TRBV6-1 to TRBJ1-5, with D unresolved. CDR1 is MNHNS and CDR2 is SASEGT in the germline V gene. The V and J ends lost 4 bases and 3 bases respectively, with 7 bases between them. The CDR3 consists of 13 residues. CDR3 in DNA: TGTGCCAGCAGTGGCACAAACAATCAGCCCCAGCATTTT. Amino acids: CASSGTNNQPQHF.

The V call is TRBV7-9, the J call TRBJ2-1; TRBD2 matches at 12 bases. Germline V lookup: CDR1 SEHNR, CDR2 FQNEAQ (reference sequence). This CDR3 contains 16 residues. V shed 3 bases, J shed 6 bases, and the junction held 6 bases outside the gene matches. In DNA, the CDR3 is TGTGCCAGCAGCTTCTTACTAGCGGGGGGCCCCAATGAGCAGTTCTTC. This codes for CASSFLLAGGPNEQFF.

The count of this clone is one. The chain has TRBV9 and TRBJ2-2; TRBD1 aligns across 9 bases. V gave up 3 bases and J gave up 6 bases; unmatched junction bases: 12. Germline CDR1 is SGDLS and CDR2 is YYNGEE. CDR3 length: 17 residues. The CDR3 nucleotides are TGTGCCAGCAGCGATCATATCGGGACAGGGCGTCCCGGGGAGCTGTTTTTT. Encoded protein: CASSDHIGTGRPGELFF.

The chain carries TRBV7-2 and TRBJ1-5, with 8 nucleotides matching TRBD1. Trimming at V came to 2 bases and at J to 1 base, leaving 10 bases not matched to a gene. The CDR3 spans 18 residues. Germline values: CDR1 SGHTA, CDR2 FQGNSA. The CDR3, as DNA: TGTGCCAGCAGCTTATCAAGGACAGGGCCGGGGAGCAATCAGCCCCAGCATTTT. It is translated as CASSLSRTGPGSNQPQHF.

The CDR3 coding sequence is TGTGCCAGCAGCTTACAGGTCAAGAAATACACTGAAGCTTTCTTT. This translates into CASSLQVKKYTEAFF. The chain carries TRBV6-6 and TRBJ1-1, with a weak D call TRBD1 (5 bases). Germline V CDR1 and CDR2: MNHNY, SVGAGI (reference sequence). Between the trimmed V and J ends, which lost 6 bases and 3 bases, there was a span of 17 bases. This CDR3 comprises 15 residues.

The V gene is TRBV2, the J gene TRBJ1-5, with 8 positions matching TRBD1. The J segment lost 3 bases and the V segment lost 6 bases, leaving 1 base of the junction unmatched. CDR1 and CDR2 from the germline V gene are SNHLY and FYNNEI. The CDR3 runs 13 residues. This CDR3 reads CASRDRDNQPQHF. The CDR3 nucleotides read TGTGCCAGCAGGGACAGGGACAATCAGCCCCAGCATTTT.